This entry describes one TCR beta chain. TCRdb reprocessed the reads with MiXCR, giving one entry per CDR3 protein. The table shows under 850,000 distinct CDR3 sequences, with about a third occurring only once. V shed 7 bases and J shed 6 bases, with 17 bases lying between them. The CDR3 loop spans 14 amino acids. CDR1 ENHRY and CDR2 SYGVKD come from the germline V gene. The sample belongs to a study of T cell repertoires in cytomegalovirus infection. Sequencing was done on a sample of PBMCs. The receptor comes from a human donor in good health (CMV status not recorded). Some clones in this sample may be carry-over from other donors' samples. The chain is built from TRBV10-3 and TRBJ2-3; D is ambiguous. CDR3 amino acids: CAITGKVVVDTQYF. CDR3 bases: TGTGCCATCACTGGGAAAGTTGTCGTCGATACGCAGTATTTT.